The clone carrying this T cell receptor (beta chain) was detected only a few times. What it recognizes is unknown. The length of the CDR3 is 12 residues. CDR1 is SEHNR and CDR2 is FQNEAQ in the germline V gene (reference sequence). The V and J ends lost 1 base and 11 bases respectively, with 11 bases between them. TCRdb passed the 5' RACE reads through MiXCR, listing each CDR3 protein once. The sample shows tens of thousands of distinct CDR3 sequences, about 13% of them seen only once. The data derive from a study of T-cell memory formation after mild COVID-19. General study results and limits: Researchers found some responding clones in pre-infection memory, a sign that cross-reactive memory joined. CD4+ contracting clones were found mainly in CM and EM, and CD8+ ones in EMRA.

The chain uses TRBV7-9 and TRBJ1-1; no firm D call. The receptor was isolated from a man between 18 and 29 years old who had mild COVID-19 (a few samples of this study predate the infection). Cell type and time point are not known. The sequenced material came from PBMCs or a T cell subset sorted from them (not recorded which). The CDR3 sequence: CASSLGFLAAFF. The CDR3 DNA reads TGTGCCAGCAGCTTAGGGTTCCTTGCGGCTTTCTTT.